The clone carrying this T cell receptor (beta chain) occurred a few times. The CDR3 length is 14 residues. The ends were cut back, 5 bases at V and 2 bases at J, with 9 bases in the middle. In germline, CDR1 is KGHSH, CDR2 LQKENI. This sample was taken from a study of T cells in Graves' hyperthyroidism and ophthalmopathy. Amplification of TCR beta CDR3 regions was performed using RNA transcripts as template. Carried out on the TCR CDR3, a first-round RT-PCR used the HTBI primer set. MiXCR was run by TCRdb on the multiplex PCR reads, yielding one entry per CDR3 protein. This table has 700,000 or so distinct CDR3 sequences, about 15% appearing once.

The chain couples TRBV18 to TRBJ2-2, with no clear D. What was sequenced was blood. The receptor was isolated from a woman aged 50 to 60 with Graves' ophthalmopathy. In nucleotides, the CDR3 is TGTGCCAGCTCAAGGGTCAGCAACACCGGGGAGCTGTTTTTT. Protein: CASSRVSNTGELFF. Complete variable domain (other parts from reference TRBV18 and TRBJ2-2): NAGVMQNPRHLVRRRGQEARLRCSPMKGHSHVYWYRQLPEEGLKFMVYLQKENIIDESGMPKERFSAEFPKEGPSILRIQQVVRGDSAAYFCASSRVSNTGELFFGEGSRLTVL.